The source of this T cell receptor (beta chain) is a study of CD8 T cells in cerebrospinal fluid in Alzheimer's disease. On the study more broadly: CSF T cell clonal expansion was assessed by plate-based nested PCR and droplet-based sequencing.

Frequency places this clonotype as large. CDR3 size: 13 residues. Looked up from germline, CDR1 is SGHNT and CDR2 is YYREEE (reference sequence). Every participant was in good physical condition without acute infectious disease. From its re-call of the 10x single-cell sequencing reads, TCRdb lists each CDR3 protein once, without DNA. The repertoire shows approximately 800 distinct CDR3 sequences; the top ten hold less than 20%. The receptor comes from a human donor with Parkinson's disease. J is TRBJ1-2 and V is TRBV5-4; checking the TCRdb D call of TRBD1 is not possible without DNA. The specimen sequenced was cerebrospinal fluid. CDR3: CASSVQGDYGYTF.